A single sample gave rise to the 23 T cell receptor beta chains below, sequenced in a study of beta chain features in type 1 diabetes. Reverse transcription of all isolated RNA meant that expressed TCRB transcripts were sequenced. Assay: immunoSEQ multiplex PCR; the TCRdb copy retains only in-frame clones and omits some. The sample records 500,000 to 700,000 clones, less than 20% being singletons. Sequencing was carried out using naive CD4+ T cells from blood. These TCRs come from a man aged 18 to 29 in good health.

The chain joins TRBV5-8 to TRBJ2-3, with 10 positions matching TRBD2. The CDR3 contains 13 residues. Germline CDR1 and CDR2: SGHTS and YDEGEE. V lost 9 bases and J lost 3; bases outside the gene matches: 4. CDR3 nucleotide sequence: TGTGCCACCCTGACTAGCGGGACAGATACGCAGTATTTT. Its protein is CATLTSGTDTQYF.

The genes are TRBV7-9 and TRBJ1-2, with 9 nucleotides matching TRBD1. Germline V gene data show CDR1 as SEHNR and CDR2 as FQNEAQ (reference sequence). The CDR3 runs to 14 residues. The V segment lost 5 bases and the J segment 3 bases; nucleotides outside the gene matches: 4. In DNA, the CDR3 is TGTGCCAGCAGCCGGGACAGGGAAGACTATGGCTACACCTTC. This encodes CASSRDREDYGYTF.

This clone occurred a few times. This chain uses TRBV7-2 with TRBJ2-7; D perhaps matches TRBD2 (5 bases). The CDR3 is 15 residues long. Looked up from germline, CDR1 is SGHTA and CDR2 is FQGNSA. Deletions cut 1 base from V and 4 bases from J, with 14 bases between. The CDR3 bases are TGTGCCAGCAGCTTAGATCGAGGGTCCGGGTACGAGCAGTACTTC. Protein: CASSLDRGSGYEQYF.

The rearrangement uses TRBV5-4 and TRBJ2-5, with 9 bases that match TRBD2. Per the germline V gene, CDR1 is SGHNT and CDR2 is YYREEE (reference sequence). The CDR3 covers 16 residues. Trimming took 0 bases from V and 5 from J; bases not matched to a gene: 8. The CDR3 DNA is TGTGCCAGCAGCTTGGGGTTGCGGGAGGGCCAGGAGACCCAGTACTTC. Translation: CASSLGLREGQETQYF.

V gene TRBV19 combines with J gene TRBJ2-7; a possible D gene is TRBD1 (5 bases). Germline V gives CDR1 LNHDA, CDR2 SQIVND (reference sequence). Trimming took off 6 bases at V and 3 bases at J, with 15 bases between the two ends. The CDR3 runs to 14 residues. The CDR3 bases are TGTGCCAGTAGCCTGATAGGCAGGGACTACGAGCAGTACTTC. Encoded protein: CASSLIGRDYEQYF.

This clone was found a few times. The V call is TRBV29-1, the J call TRBJ1-2; no firm D call. The V end lost 0 bases, the J end lost 4 bases, and 12 bases lay between the germline ends. The length of the CDR3 is 14 residues. Germline V gene data show CDR1 as SQVTM and CDR2 as ANQGSEA. DNA of the CDR3: TGCAGCGTTGAAGATCCCCAGGCCGGCTATGGCTACACCTTC. As protein: CSVEDPQAGYGYTF.

This clone showed up just a few times. The V gene is TRBV5-1, the J gene TRBJ1-2, with TRBD1 identical over 10 bases. V lost 4 bases and J lost 5; bases outside the gene matches: 11. This CDR3 spans 16 amino acids. The germline CDR1 and CDR2 sequences are SGHRS and YFSETQ. In DNA form, the CDR3 reads TGCGCCAGCAGCCAAGACAGGGGGCCTCTCATATATGGCTACACCTTC. Amino acids: CASSQDRGPLIYGYTF.

The chain has TRBV7-2 and TRBJ2-1; possibly TRBD2 for D (6 bases). The CDR3 is 15 residues long. V lost 5 bases and J 0 bases, leaving 11 bases between the germline ends. From germline, CDR1 is SGHTA and CDR2 FQGNSA. The CDR3 loop is CASSRDGSSYNEQFF. CDR3 DNA: TGTGCCAGCAGCCGGGACGGGAGCTCCTACAATGAGCAGTTCTTC.

Details on this clone: Other DNA sequences in this specimen translate into the identical CDR3. V and J are TRBV7-2 and TRBJ1-2; no definite D call. Germline-derived CDR1 and CDR2 are SGHTA and FQGNSA. The germline V and J ends were trimmed by 4 bases and 0 bases, with 6 bases remaining between them. This CDR3 is built from 13 residues. CDR3 DNA: TGTGCCAGCAGCTCAGGACCTAACTATGGCTACACCTTC. Translating gives CASSSGPNYGYTF.

This rearrangement joins TRBV18 to TRBJ2-1, with 13 bases lining up with TRBD2. Germline loops: CDR1 KGHSH, CDR2 LQKENI. V lost 3 bases and J lost 7; bases outside the gene matches: 3. CDR3 length: 15 residues. CDR3 amino acids: CASSPILAGGNEQFF. DNA of the CDR3: TGTGCCAGCTCACCGATACTAGCGGGGGGGAATGAGCAGTTCTTC.

There are a few counts of this clone. J is TRBJ2-2 and V is TRBV5-1; D is unresolved. The CDR3 contains 15 residues. Trimming took 0 bases from V and 3 from J, leaving 9 bases between them. From germline, CDR1 is SGHRS and CDR2 YFSETQ. As DNA, the CDR3 is TGCGCCAGCAGCTTGGGAAATAGGGACACCGGGGAGCTGTTTTTT. The encoded protein is CASSLGNRDTGELFF.

This clone has a handful of counts. This chain connects TRBV5-4 to TRBJ2-3; no definite D call. V lost 4 bases and J 1 base, leaving 10 bases between the germline ends. Germline CDR1 is SGHNT and CDR2 is YYREEE (reference sequence). This CDR3 comprises 14 residues. The CDR3 bases are TGTGCCAGCAGCCGTAGAGAAGGCACAGATACGCAGTATTTT. As protein: CASSRREGTDTQYF. Looking up the rest from reference TRBV5-4 and TRBJ2-3 gives the full variable domain: ETGVTQSPTHLIKTRGQQVTLRCSSQSGHNTVSWYQQALGQGPQFIFQYYREEENGRGNFPPRFSGLQFPNYSSELNVNALELDDSALYLCASSRREGTDTQYFGPGTRLTVL.

There are a few counts of this clone. V is TRBV9 and J is TRBJ1-4; a possible D gene is TRBD1 (5 bases). Trimming stripped 0 bases from V and 8 bases from J, with 14 bases between. Germline-derived CDR1 and CDR2 are SGDLS and YYNGEE. The CDR3 loop spans 15 amino acids. CDR3 sequence: CASSVAQGVEEKLFF. The CDR3 DNA reads TGTGCCAGCAGCGTAGCGCAGGGCGTAGAGGAAAAACTGTTTTTT.

This clone was detected a few times. The chain has TRBV11-2 and TRBJ1-6, with D hard to call. This CDR3 is 14 amino acids long. V lost 1 base and J lost 6, with 7 bases in between. Germline values: CDR1 SGHAT, CDR2 FQNNGV. CDR3 protein: CASSLGGLNSPLHF. The CDR3 nucleotides read TGTGCCAGCAGCTTAGGAGGCCTTAATTCACCCCTCCACTTT. The variable domain in full, completed from reference TRBV11-2 and TRBJ1-6, reads EAGVAQSPRYKIIEKRQSVAFWCNPISGHATLYWYQQILGQGPKLLIQFQNNGVVDDSQLPKDRFSAERLKGVDSTLKIQPAKLEDSAVYLCASSLGGLNSPLHFGNGTRLTVT.

This clone was seen a few times. This chain uses TRBV27 with TRBJ1-3; 8 bases map to TRBD1. The V and J ends lost 5 bases and 3 bases, in that order; junction bases with no gene match: 6. Germline lookup yields CDR1 MNHEY and CDR2 SMNVEV (reference sequence). The CDR3 has 15 residues. The CDR3 sequence: CASSDRGLVGNTIYF. The CDR3 DNA reads TGTGCCAGCAGTGACAGGGGCCTCGTTGGAAACACCATATATTTT.

The chain couples TRBV6-5 to TRBJ1-2, with 7 bases fitting TRBD1. This CDR3 has 12 residues. Germline V gene lookup returns CDR1 MNHEY and CDR2 SVGAGI. Trimming cost V 5 bases and J 5 bases; bases outside gene matches: 2. In DNA form, the CDR3 reads TGTGCCAGCAGTGAGACAGGGTATGGCTACACCTTC. Protein sequence: CASSETGYGYTF.

J is TRBJ1-6 and V is TRBV7-6, with D perhaps matching TRBD1 (6 bases). There are 16 residues in the CDR3. Germline lookup yields CDR1 SGHVS and CDR2 FNYEAQ. V was cut by 3 bases and J by 5 bases, with 14 bases left in between. CDR3 amino acids: CASSFRAGEDNSPLHF. The CDR3, as DNA: TGTGCCAGCAGCTTTAGGGCAGGGGAAGATAATTCACCCCTCCACTTT.

The chain is built from TRBV7-9 and TRBJ1-1, with D maybe TRBD1 (5 bases). V shed 5 bases and J shed 1 base, with 17 bases lying between them. The length of the CDR3 is 16 residues. Germline-derived CDR1 and CDR2 are SEHNR and FQNEAQ (reference sequence). The DNA of the CDR3 is TGTGCCAGCAGCCAGACTCAGGGATATGCGAACACTGAAGCTTTCTTT. It yields the protein CASSQTQGYANTEAFF.

The J gene is TRBJ2-7, the V gene TRBV27, with TRBD2 matching 12 bases. The CDR3 covers 14 residues. V shed 6 bases, J shed 4 bases, and the junction held 4 bases outside the gene matches. CDR1 is MNHEY, CDR2 SMNVEV, per germline (reference sequence). The CDR3 loop reads CASRLAGGPYEQYF. The CDR3, as DNA: TGTGCCAGCAGGCTAGCGGGGGGGCCGTACGAGCAGTACTTC.

In this sample, this clone turned up a few times. The chain couples TRBV5-8 to TRBJ1-1, with D unclear. Per the germline V gene, CDR1 is SGHTS and CDR2 is YDEGEE. The length of the CDR3 is 14 residues. V shed 0 bases and J shed 5 bases, with 11 bases lying between them. The CDR3: CASSLGLGRTEAFF. The CDR3 DNA reads TGTGCCAGCAGCTTGGGTTTGGGAAGGACTGAAGCTTTCTTT.

The chain has TRBV6-5 and TRBJ2-1; 13 bases align to TRBD2. Germline values: CDR1 MNHEY, CDR2 SVGAGI. The junction had 6 bases not matched to a gene; V was cut back by 2 bases and J by 8 bases. CDR3 length: 16 amino acids. CDR3 region: CASSYTSGREGYEQFF. CDR3 sequence (DNA): TGTGCCAGCAGTTACACTAGCGGGAGGGAGGGCTATGAGCAGTTCTTC.

This clone appeared a few times. The gene calls are TRBV11-1 and TRBJ2-3; TRBD2 agrees at 7 bases. Looked up from germline, CDR1 is SGHAT and CDR2 is FQDESV (reference sequence). Trimming took 6 bases from V and 3 from J; bases not matched to a gene: 6. CDR3 length: 14 amino acids. The CDR3 region is CASRYKGGTDTQYF. CDR3 nucleotide sequence: TGTGCCAGCAGATACAAGGGAGGGACAGATACGCAGTATTTT.

This clone has more than one count but fewer than ten. This chain links TRBV4-1 with TRBJ2-5; D tentatively reads TRBD1 or TRBD2 (5 bases each). The CDR3 runs 17 residues. Germline V gives CDR1 MGHRA, CDR2 YSYEKL. Trimming left V 1 base short and J 2 bases short, with 17 bases between. DNA for the CDR3: TGCGCCAGCAGCCAAGCAGCGGTGGGGGTTGGGCAAGAGACCCAGTACTTC. This codes for CASSQAAVGVGQETQYF.